This T cell receptor (beta chain) appears in the sequencing data of a study of T cells in Graves' hyperthyroidism and ophthalmopathy. Using RNA transcripts as the source, TCR beta CDR3 regions were amplified. HTBI primers drove first-round RT-PCR of the TCR CDR3. Each CDR3 protein gets one entry after TCRdb re-called the multiplex PCR reads with MiXCR. The sample includes about 200,000 distinct CDR3 sequences, about a sixth of them seen just once. Study observations and caveats: Blood samples included most of the expanded thyroid clonotypes exceeding 0.001. Using 13 V-J features, a model discriminated ophthalmopathy from stable hyperthyroidism.

The length of the CDR3 is 15 residues. Germline CDR1 and CDR2: SEHNR and FQNEAQ (reference sequence). The V and J ends lost 4 bases and 5 bases, in that order; junction bases with no gene match: 9. The study based diagnoses on clinical symptoms, serum thyroxine and TRAb, thyroid ultrasound and orbital computed tomography. Over 9 ml of fresh peripheral blood supplied the PBMCs. This clonotype has at least ten counts. As yet, its antigen is unknown. This chain connects TRBV7-9 to TRBJ2-5, with 8 bases matching TRBD1. The receptor comes from a man between 35 and 55 years old with Graves' hyperthyroidism. Sequenced sample: blood. The CDR3 sequence is CASSSLTGDTETQYF. The CDR3 nucleotides are TGTGCCAGCAGCTCGCTGACAGGGGACACGGAGACCCAGTACTTC.